The present T cell receptor (beta chain) was sequenced within a study of cytomegalovirus exposure and HLA in healthy donors. Study results and caveats: Rarity characterized most TCR sequences, yet some public TCRs appeared in many donors. An analysis done earlier found most TCR beta V segments productive about 90% or about 30% of the time.

The V segment lost 5 bases and the J segment 0 bases; nucleotides outside the gene matches: 4. CDR1 and CDR2 (germline): SGHTA, FQGTGA. This CDR3 has 18 residues. Primers for the PCR totalled 60 Vbeta and 13 Jbeta. TCRdb keeps only in-frame clones here, not all; method: immunoSEQ multiplex PCR. The sample yields some 150,000 clones, approximately 80% seen once. A note on this clone: The antigen is not known.

V usage is TRBV7-3 and J usage is TRBJ2-6; TRBD2 matches 13 bases. Material: PBMCs. The receptor was isolated from a woman in her forties or fifties in good health and CMV-seronegative. CDR3 nucleotide sequence: TGTGCCAGCAGCCCACTAGCGGGAGGGGCCTCTGGGGCCAACGTCCTGACTTTC. Translating it yields CASSPLAGGASGANVLTF.